This TCR beta chain is from a study of T cell clones after liver transplantation. The length of the CDR3 is 13 residues. Germline V gives CDR1 LNHDA, CDR2 SQIVND (reference sequence). Trimming took 8 bases from V and 7 from J, leaving 15 bases between them. Unstimulated PBMCs were sorted into CD3+CD4+ and CD3+CD8+ populations. Clones were read by immunoSEQ multiplex PCR, and TCRdb kept only the in-frame ones, dropping some. The table records 98,000 or so clones, roughly 80% of them present only once. The TCR comes from a human donor who received a liver transplant. The J gene is TRBJ1-5, the V gene TRBV19; the D gene is possibly TRBD1 (5 bases). The specimen was CD4+ T cells from blood, collected before liver transplant. The CDR3 is CASQSRVNQPQHF. The CDR3 DNA reads as TGTGCCAGTCAGTCCAGGGTAAACCAGCCCCAGCATTTT.